This TCR beta chain appears in the sequencing data of a study of beta chain features in type 1 diabetes. The study, taken as a whole, reports: Patients with type 1 diabetes showed fewer VDJ junction insertions and more deletions. There was a moderate but significant shortening of TCRB CDR3s in all four CD4+ subsets of Type 1 diabetes patients.

The CDR3 is 13 residues long. Trimming took 10 bases from V and 1 from J, leaving 13 bases between them. The germline V gene has CDR1 MDHEN and CDR2 SYDVKM. Central memory, naive, regulatory and stem cell-like memory CD4+ cells were sorted by CD45RO/CCR7/CD25/CD127/CD95/CD27. Comments on this clone: Antigen unknown.

The whole isolated RNA underwent reverse transcription, so sequencing captured expressed TCRB transcripts. Measured with immunoSEQ multiplex PCR; TCRdb has only the in-frame clones, and not every one. The data contain about 270,000 clones, more than 13% of them seen just once; the ten biggest clones take up 0.017%. The clonotype was recovered from a man aged 25-45 years with type 1 diabetes. The sequencing input was naive CD4+ T cells from blood. This chain links TRBV28 with TRBJ1-1; possibly TRBD1 for D (5 bases). The CDR3 loop reads CATLSGGNTEAFF. CDR3 coding DNA: TGTGCCACCTTATCCGGGGGGAACACTGAAGCTTTCTTT.